This T cell receptor (beta chain) was sequenced for a study of T cells in Graves' hyperthyroidism and ophthalmopathy. As for the study in general: Peripheral blood samples were taken at initial diagnosis, prior to any treatment.

The investigators amplified TCR beta CDR3 regions from RNA transcripts. A set of HTBI primers served as the primers for a first-round RT-PCR of the TCR CDR3. TCRdb reprocessed the multiplex PCR reads via MiXCR and lists one record per CDR3 protein. The sample has a few hundred thousand distinct CDR3 sequences, approximately 14% seen once. The study based diagnoses on clinical symptoms, serum thyroxine and TRAb, thyroid ultrasound and orbital computed tomography. In germline, CDR1 is MGHRA, CDR2 YSYEKL. The V and J ends lost 0 bases and 1 base, in that order; junction bases with no gene match: 3. This CDR3 spans 15 amino acids. There are a few counts of this clonotype.

This sequence joins TRBV4-1 and TRBJ2-7; 7 bases line up with TRBD1. Sequencing used blood. The TCR was taken from a woman aged 30 to 39 with Graves' hyperthyroidism. CDR3 loop: CASSQDPRGSYEQYF. CDR3 nucleotides: TGCGCCAGCAGCCAAGATCCCAGGGGGTCCTACGAGCAGTACTTC.